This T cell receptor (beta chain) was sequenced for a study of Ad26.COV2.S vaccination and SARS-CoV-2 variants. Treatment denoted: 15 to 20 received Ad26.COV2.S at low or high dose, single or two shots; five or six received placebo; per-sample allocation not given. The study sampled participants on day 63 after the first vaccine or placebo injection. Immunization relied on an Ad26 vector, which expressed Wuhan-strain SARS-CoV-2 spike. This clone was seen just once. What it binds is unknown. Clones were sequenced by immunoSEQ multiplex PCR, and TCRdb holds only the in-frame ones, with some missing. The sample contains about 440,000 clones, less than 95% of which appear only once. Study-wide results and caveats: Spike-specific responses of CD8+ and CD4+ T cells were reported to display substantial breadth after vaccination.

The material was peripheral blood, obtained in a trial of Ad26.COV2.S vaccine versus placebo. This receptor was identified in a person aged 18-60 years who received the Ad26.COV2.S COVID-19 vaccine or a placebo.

CDR3 loop: CAISESRSGRASANTGELFF. For the CDR3, the DNA is TGTGCCATCAGTGAGTCCCGTAGCGGGAGGGCTTCCGCGAACACCGGGGAGCTGTTTTTT. The chain joins TRBV10-3 to TRBJ2-2; 11 nucleotides agree with TRBD2. Looked up from germline, CDR1 is ENHRY and CDR2 is SYGVKD. The length of the CDR3 is 20 residues. V lost 0 bases to trimming and J lost 0 bases; unmatched junction nucleotides: 9.